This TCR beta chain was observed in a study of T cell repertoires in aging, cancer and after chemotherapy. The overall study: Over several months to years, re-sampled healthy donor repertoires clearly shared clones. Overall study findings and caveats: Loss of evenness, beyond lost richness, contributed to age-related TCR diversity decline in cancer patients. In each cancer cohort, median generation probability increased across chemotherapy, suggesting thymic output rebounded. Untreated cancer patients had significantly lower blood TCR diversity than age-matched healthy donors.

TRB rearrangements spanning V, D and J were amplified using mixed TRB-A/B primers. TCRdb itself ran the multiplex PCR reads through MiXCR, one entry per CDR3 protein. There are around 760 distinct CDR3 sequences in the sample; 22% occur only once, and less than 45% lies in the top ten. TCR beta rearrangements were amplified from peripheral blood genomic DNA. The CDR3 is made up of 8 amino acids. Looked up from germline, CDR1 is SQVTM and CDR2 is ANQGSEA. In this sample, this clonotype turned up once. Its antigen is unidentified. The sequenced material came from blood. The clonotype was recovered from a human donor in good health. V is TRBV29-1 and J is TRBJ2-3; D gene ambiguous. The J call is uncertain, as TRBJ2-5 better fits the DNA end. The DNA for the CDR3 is TGCAGCGTTGCGACCCAGTACTTC. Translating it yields CSVATQYF.